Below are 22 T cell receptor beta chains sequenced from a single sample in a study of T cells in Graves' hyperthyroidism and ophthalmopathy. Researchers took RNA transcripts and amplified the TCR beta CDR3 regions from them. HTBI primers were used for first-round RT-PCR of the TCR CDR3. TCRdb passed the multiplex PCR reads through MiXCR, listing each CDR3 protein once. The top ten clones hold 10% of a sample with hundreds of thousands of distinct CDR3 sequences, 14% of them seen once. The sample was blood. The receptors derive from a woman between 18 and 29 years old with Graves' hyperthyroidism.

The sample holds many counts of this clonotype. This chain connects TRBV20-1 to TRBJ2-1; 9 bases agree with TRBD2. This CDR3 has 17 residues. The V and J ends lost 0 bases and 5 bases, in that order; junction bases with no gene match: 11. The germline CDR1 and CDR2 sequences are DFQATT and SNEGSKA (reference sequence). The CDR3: CSARDPLASGTNNEQFF. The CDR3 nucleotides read TGCAGTGCTAGAGATCCCCTGGCTAGCGGGACAAACAATGAGCAGTTCTTC.

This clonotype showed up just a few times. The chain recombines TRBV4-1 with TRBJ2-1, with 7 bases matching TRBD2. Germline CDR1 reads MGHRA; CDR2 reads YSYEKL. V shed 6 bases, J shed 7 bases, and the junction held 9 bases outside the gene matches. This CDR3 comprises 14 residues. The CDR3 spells CASRREGQRNEQFF. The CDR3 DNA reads TGCGCCAGCAGAAGGGAGGGCCAGAGGAATGAGCAGTTCTTC.

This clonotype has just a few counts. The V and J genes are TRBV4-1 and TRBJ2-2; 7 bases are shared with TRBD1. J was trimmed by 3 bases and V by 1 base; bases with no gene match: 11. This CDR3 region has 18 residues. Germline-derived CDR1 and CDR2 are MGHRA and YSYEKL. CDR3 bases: TGCGCCAGCAGCCAAGTATCTACAGGGGAAGGGGACACCGGGGAGCTGTTTTTT. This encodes CASSQVSTGEGDTGELFF.

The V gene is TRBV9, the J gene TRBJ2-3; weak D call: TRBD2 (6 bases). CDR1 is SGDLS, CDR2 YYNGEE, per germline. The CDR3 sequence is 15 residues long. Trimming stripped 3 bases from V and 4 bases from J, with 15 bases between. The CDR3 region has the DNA TGTGCCAGCAGCGCGGGACTCCCGAGGGCAGATACGCAGTATTTT. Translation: CASSAGLPRADTQYF.

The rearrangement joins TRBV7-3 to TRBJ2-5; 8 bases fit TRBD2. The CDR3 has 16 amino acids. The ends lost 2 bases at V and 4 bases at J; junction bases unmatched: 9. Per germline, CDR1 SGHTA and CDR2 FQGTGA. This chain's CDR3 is CASSLGLSAGVETQYF. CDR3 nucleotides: TGTGCCAGCAGCTTAGGTCTCTCAGCGGGAGTAGAGACCCAGTACTTC.

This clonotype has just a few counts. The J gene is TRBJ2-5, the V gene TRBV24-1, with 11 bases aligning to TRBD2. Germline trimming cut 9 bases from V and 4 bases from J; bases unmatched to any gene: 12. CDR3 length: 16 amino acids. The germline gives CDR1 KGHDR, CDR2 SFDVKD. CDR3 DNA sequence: TGTGCCACCTCCGACACTAGCGGGAGCTCGGGAGAGACCCAGTACTTC. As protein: CATSDTSGSSGETQYF.

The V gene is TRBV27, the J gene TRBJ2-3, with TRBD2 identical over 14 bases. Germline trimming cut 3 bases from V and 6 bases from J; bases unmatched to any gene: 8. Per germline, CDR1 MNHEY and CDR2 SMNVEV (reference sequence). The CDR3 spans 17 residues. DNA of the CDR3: TGTGCCAGCAGTTTTTCGACTAGCGGGAGGGCCGGGGATACGCAGTATTTT. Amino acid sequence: CASSFSTSGRAGDTQYF.

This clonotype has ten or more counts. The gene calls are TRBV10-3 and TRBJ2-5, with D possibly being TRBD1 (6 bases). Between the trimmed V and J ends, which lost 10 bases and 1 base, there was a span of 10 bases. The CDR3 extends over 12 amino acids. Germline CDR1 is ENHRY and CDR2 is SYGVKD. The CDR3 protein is CATRDTQETQYF. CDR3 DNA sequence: TGTGCCACAAGGGACACCCAAGAGACCCAGTACTTC.

The CDR3 protein is CASGGLAGVSGELFF. The CDR3 DNA reads as TGCGCCAGCGGCGGACTAGCGGGAGTTTCGGGGGAGCTGTTTTTT. The chain uses TRBV5-1 and TRBJ2-2; TRBD2 matches 13 bases. CDR1 is SGHRS, CDR2 YFSETQ, per germline. V lost 7 bases and J lost 8; bases outside the gene matches: 8. The CDR3 runs to 15 residues. Variable domain in full (rest from reference TRBV5-1 and TRBJ2-2): KAGVTQTPRYLIKTRGQQVTLSCSPISGHRSVSWYQQTPGQGLQFLFEYFSETQRNKGNFPGRFSGRQFSNSRSEMNVSTLELGDSALYLCASGGLAGVSGELFFGEGSRLTVL.

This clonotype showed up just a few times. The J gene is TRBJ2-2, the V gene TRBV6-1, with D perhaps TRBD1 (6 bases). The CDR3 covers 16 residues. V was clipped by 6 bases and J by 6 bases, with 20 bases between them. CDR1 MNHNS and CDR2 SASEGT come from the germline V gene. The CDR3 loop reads CASSALDSQVSGELFF. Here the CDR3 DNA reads TGTGCCAGCAGCGCATTGGACAGCCAGGTGTCCGGGGAGCTGTTTTTT.

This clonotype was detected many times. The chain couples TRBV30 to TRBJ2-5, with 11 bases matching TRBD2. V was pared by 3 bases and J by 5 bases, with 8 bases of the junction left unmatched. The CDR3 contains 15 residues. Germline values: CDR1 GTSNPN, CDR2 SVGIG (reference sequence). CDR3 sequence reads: CAWRSGLAGRETQYF. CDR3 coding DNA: TGTGCCTGGAGGAGTGGACTAGCGGGTCGTGAGACCCAGTACTTC.

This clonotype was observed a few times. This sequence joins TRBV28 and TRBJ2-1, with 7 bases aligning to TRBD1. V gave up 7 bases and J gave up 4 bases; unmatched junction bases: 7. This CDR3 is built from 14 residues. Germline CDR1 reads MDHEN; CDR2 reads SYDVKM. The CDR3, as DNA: TGTGCCAGCAATCCCCGACAGGGATACAATGAGCAGTTCTTC. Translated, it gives CASNPRQGYNEQFF. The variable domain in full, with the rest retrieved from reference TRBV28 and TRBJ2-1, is DVKVTQSSRYLVKRTGEKVFLECVQDMDHENMFWYRQDPGLGLRLIYFSYDVKMKEKGDIPEGYSVSREKKERFSLILESASTNQTSMYLCASNPRQGYNEQFFGPGTRLTVL.

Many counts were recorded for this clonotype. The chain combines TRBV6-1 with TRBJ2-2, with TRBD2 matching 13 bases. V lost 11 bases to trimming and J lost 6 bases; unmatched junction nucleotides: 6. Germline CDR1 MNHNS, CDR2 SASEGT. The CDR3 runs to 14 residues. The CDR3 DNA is TGTGCCGGCGGACTAGCGGGAGACTCCGGGGAGCTGTTTTTT. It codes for CAGGLAGDSGELFF.

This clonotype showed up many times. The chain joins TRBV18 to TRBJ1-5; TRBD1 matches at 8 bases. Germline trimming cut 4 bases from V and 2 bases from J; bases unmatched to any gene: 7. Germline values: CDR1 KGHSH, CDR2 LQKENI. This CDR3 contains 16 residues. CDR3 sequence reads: CASSRGQGSGNQPQHF. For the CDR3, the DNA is TGTGCCAGCTCACGAGGACAGGGATCGGGCAATCAGCCCCAGCATTTT.

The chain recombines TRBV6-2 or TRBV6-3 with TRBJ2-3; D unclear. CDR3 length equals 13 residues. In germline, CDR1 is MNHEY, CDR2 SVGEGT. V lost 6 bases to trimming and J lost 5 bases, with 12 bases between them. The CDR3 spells CASSHGLVDTQYF. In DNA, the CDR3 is TGTGCCAGCAGCCACGGTCTCGTAGATACGCAGTATTTT.

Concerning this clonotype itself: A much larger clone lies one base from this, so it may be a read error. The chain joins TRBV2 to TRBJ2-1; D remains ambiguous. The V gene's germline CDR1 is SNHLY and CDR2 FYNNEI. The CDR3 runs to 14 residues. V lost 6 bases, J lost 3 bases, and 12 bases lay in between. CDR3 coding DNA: TGTGCCAGCAGGGGCAGGATGTTCTACAATGAGCAGTTCTTC. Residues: CASRGRMFYNEQFF.

Here the CDR3 reads CAWSVLGRDYNEQFF. In DNA, the CDR3 is TGTGCCTGGAGTGTATTAGGGAGGGATTACAATGAGCAGTTCTTC. The chain recombines TRBV30 with TRBJ2-1; 7 bases agree with TRBD2. This CDR3 is 15 amino acids long. J lost 4 bases, V lost 0 bases, and 6 bases had no gene match. Germline assignment: CDR1 GTSNPN and CDR2 SVGIG (reference sequence).

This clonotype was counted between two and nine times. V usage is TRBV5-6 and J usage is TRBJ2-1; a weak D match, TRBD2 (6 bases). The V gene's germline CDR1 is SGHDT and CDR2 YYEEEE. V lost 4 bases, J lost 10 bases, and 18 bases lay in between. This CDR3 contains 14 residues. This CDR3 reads CASSAQWRGTEQFF. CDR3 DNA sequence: TGTGCCAGCAGCGCTCAATGGAGGGGTACCGAGCAGTTCTTC.

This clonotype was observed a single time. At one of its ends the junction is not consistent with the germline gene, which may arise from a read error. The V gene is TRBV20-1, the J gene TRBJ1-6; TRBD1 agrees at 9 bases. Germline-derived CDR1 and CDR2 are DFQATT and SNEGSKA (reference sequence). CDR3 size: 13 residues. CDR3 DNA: TGCAGTGCGTCGACAGGGGGTAATTCACCCCTCTACTTT. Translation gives CSASTGGNSPLYF.

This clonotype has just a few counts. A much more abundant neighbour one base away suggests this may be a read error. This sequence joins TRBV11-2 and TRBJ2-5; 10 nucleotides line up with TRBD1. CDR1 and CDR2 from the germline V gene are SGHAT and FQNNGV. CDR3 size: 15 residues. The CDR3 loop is CASSSPGQGQETQCF. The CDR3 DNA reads TGTGCCAGCAGCTCTCCGGGACAGGGGCAAGAGACCCAGTGCTTC. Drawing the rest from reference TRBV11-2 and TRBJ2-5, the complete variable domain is EAGVAQSPRYKIIEKRQSVAFWCNPISGHATLYWYQQILGQGPKLLIQFQNNGVVDDSQLPKDRFSAERLKGVDSTLKIQPAKLEDSAVYLCASSSPGQGQETQCFGPGTRLLVL.

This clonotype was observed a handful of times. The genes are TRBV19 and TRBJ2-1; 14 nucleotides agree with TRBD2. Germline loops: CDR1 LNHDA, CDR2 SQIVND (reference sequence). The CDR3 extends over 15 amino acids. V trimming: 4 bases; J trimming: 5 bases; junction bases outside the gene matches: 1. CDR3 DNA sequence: TGTGCCAGTAGTAAGGGACTAGCGGGAGACAATGAGCAGTTCTTC. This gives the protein CASSKGLAGDNEQFF.

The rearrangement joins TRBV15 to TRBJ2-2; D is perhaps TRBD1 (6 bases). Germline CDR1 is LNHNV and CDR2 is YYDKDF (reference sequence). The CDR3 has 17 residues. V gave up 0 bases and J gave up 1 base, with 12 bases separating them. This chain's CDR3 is CATSRDLQTGNTGELFF. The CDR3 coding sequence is TGTGCCACCAGCAGAGATCTTCAGACAGGGAACACCGGGGAGCTGTTTTTT.